These T cell receptor beta chains were read from a single sample in a study of CD8 T cells in ankylosing spondylitis. TCRdb called the 5' RACE reads again in MiXCR, with one record for every CDR3 protein. The sample contains about 160,000 distinct CDR3 sequences, around 18% of which appear only once. Material: blood, either unsorted or a sorted T cell fraction (not recorded which). These receptors were taken from a male donor with ankylosing spondylitis or in good health (not recorded which). Both conserved end residues are part of each CDR3. A D gene is named only where the DNA matches it firmly. The size entry is marked missing in some rows and otherwise reads once, few, many or a size class.

d_call clone_size j_call v_call cdr3_nt cdr3_aa
. few TRBJ1-2 TRBV29-1 TGCAGCGTTGAATCCAGAGGCGGCTACACCTTC CSVESRGGYTF
. few TRBJ1-2 TRBV29-1 TGCAGCGTTCAACCGGGGGGCTATGGCTACACCTTC CSVQPGGYGYTF
. . TRBJ1-1 TRBV20-1 TGCAGTGCTAGAGATACGGGAAACACTGAAGCTTTCTTT CSARDTGNTEAFF
. few TRBJ2-7 TRBV18 TGTGCCAGCTCACCACCGGAGGGGGCCGAGCAGTACTTC CASSPPEGAEQYF
TRBD2 many TRBJ2-3 TRBV5-1 TGCGCCAGCAGCCCGTCCGGGAGGGTCGGAAGCACAGATACGCAGTATTTT CASSPSGRVGSTDTQYF
. many TRBJ2-5 TRBV4-2 TGTGCCAGCAGCCAAGCCGGAAGAGAGACCCAGTACTTC CASSQAGRETQYF
. many TRBJ1-1 TRBV5-1 TGTGCCAGCAGCTCCTCTATGAACACTGAAGCTTTCTTT CASSSSMNTEAFF
. . TRBJ1-1 TRBV5-1 TGCGCCAGCAGCTTGGTACGGGGAACGCCGAACCCTGAAGCTTTCTTT CASSLVRGTPNPEAFF
TRBD2 . TRBJ2-7 TRBV2 TGTGCCAGCAGGGAGCGGGAGTCTCGTTACGAGCAGTACTTC CASRERESRYEQYF
TRBD2 many TRBJ2-5 TRBV20-1 TGCAGTGCCACGACTAGCTCAGAGACCCAGTACTTC CSATTSSETQYF
TRBD1 . TRBJ2-5 TRBV20-1 TGCAGTGCTAAATACAGGGGGCGGGAGACCCAGTACTTC CSAKYRGRETQYF
. few TRBJ1-1 TRBV28 TGTGCCAGCAGTTCGGACACCAACACTGAAGCTTTCTTT CASSSDTNTEAFF
TRBD1 many TRBJ2-1 TRBV5-1 TGCGCCAGCAGCGAACCGACAGGGGGCAATGAGCAGTTCTTC CASSEPTGGNEQFF
. . TRBJ1-2 TRBV11-2 TGTGCCGTAAACAGGGTTGACTATGGCTACACCTTC CAVNRVDYGYTF
TRBD2 few TRBJ2-7 TRBV5-1 TGCGCCAGCAGCGGGACTAGCGGGAGCTACGAGCAGTACTTC CASSGTSGSYEQYF
. few TRBJ2-4 TRBV30 TGTGCCTGGAGTGCGAAGAATGTCAAAAACATTCAGTACTTC CAWSAKNVKNIQYF
TRBD2 . TRBJ2-3 TRBV7-8 TGTGCCAGCAGCTTAGTGGGGGGACTAGCGTTGGGGAGGGGTCCAGATACGCAGTATTTT CASSLVGGLALGRGPDTQYF
. many TRBJ1-1 TRBV5-1 TGCGCCAGCAGCTTGGACAGGCCCCTACTTGAAGCTTTCTTT CASSLDRPLLEAFF
. . TRBJ1-2 TRBV29-1 TGCAGCGTGCCAGGGGTTAGTGGCTACACCTTC CSVPGVSGYTF
TRBD1 many TRBJ2-7 TRBV28 TGTGCCAGCAGTTTTTGGGGACAGGGGTCGACTAGCAGCTCCTACGAGCAGTACTTC CASSFWGQGSTSSSYEQYF
. few TRBJ2-4 TRBV6-2/TRBV6-3 TGTGCCAGCAGTTCCTCAGGGTTTCGCGACATTCAGTACTTC CASSSSGFRDIQYF
. many TRBJ2-1 TRBV28 TGTGCCACTCATTGGGTGGGTAGGGCCAATGAGCAGTTCTTC CATHWVGRANEQFF
TRBD1 . TRBJ2-7 TRBV3-1 TGTGCCAGCAGGCCACAGGGGGCGCGGGAGCAGTACTTC CASRPQGAREQYF
. many TRBJ2-7 TRBV12-3/TRBV12-4 TGTGCCAGCAGTCCCCCTCTCGGCGAGCAGTACTTC CASSPPLGEQYF
. many TRBJ2-3 TRBV24-1 TGTGCCACCAGTGATCCGGAGTACACAGATACGCAGTATTTT CATSDPEYTDTQYF
. many TRBJ2-7 TRBV20-1 TGCAGTGCTAGAAGTGGGTCCCCGTACGAGCAGTACTTC CSARSGSPYEQYF
. few TRBJ1-3 TRBV4-1 TGCGCCAGCACCGACGGGTTCTCTGGAAACACCATATATTTT CASTDGFSGNTIYF
TRBD2 . TRBJ2-5 TRBV20-1 TGCAGTGCTCTTACTAGCGGGAGTGAGACCCAGTACTTC CSALTSGSETQYF